These 20 T cell receptor beta chains were all obtained from the same sample, sequenced in a study of early T cells in non-severe SARS-CoV-2 infection. MiXCR, run by TCRdb on the 5' RACE reads, gives a single entry per CDR3 protein. The data contain roughly 41,000 distinct CDR3 sequences, roughly 6.2% of them singletons. Material for sequencing was whole blood. These receptors were taken from an adult who was a healthcare worker with PCR-confirmed SARS-CoV-2 infection or an uninfected control (not recorded which).

This clonotype has at least ten counts. V is TRBV2 and J is TRBJ2-1; D possibly corresponds to TRBD2 (7 bases). The CDR3 is made up of 15 amino acids. The V end lost 4 bases, the J end lost 3 bases, and 13 bases lay between the germline ends. Germline CDR1 is SNHLY and CDR2 is FYNNEI. CDR3 region: CASSGGGAFYNEQFF. As DNA, the CDR3 is TGTGCCAGCAGTGGAGGGGGGGCATTCTACAATGAGCAGTTCTTC.

This clonotype was seen repeatedly, ten times or more. The chain couples TRBV5-1 to TRBJ2-7; 10 bases are shared with TRBD2. After removal of 4 bases from V and 4 bases from J, the junction contained 8 bases not matched to a gene. Germline V lookup: CDR1 SGHRS, CDR2 YFSETQ. The CDR3 extends over 15 amino acids. The CDR3 nucleotides are TGCGCCAGCAGCCCCCAACTAGCGGGGACATACGAGCAGTACTTC. This codes for CASSPQLAGTYEQYF.

V is TRBV7-8 and J is TRBJ2-3, with D unclear. There are 14 residues in the CDR3. Trimming removed 0 bases from V and 4 bases from J, with 8 bases in between. Germline V CDR1 and CDR2: SGHVS, FQNEAQ. The DNA of the CDR3 is TGTGCCAGCAGCTTAGCGCCGAGGTCAGATACGCAGTATTTT. The encoded protein is CASSLAPRSDTQYF.

This clonotype turned up a few times. The V call is TRBV28, the J call TRBJ2-5; D might be TRBD1 (7 bases). Per germline, CDR1 MDHEN and CDR2 SYDVKM. This CDR3 spans 15 amino acids. V lost 5 bases to trimming and J lost 6 bases, with 19 bases between them. The CDR3 sequence is CASSPRGALDKTQYF. In DNA form, the CDR3 reads TGTGCCAGCAGTCCCAGGGGGGCCCTAGATAAGACCCAGTACTTC.

This rearrangement joins TRBV6-5 to TRBJ2-3; maybe TRBD2 (6 bases). The CDR3 has 13 residues. Deletions cut 6 bases from V and 6 bases from J, with 13 bases between. Germline values: CDR1 MNHEY, CDR2 SVGAGI. The CDR3 coding sequence is TGTGCCAGCAGCACGGGGGTCGAGGATACGCAGTATTTT. Its protein product is CASSTGVEDTQYF.

This clonotype came up many times. The chain carries TRBV11-2 and TRBJ2-7; no definite D call. Germline CDR1 and CDR2: SGHAT and FQNNGV. Deletions cut 7 bases from V and 4 bases from J, with 17 bases between. The length of the CDR3 is 14 residues. Here the CDR3 reads CASKTALPDYEQYF. The CDR3 nucleotides read TGTGCCAGCAAAACAGCGCTCCCCGATTACGAGCAGTACTTC.

This clonotype was observed at least ten times. This chain joins TRBV20-1 and TRBJ2-2, with TRBD1 matching 11 bases. In germline, CDR1 is DFQATT, CDR2 SNEGSKA (reference sequence). V trimming: 1 base; J trimming: 3 bases; junction bases outside the gene matches: 4. CDR3 length: 16 residues. The CDR3 coding sequence is TGCAGTGCTAGAGGACCGGGACAGGGGGACACCGGGGAGCTGTTTTTT. Translated: CSARGPGQGDTGELFF.

This clonotype has a count of ten or more. V and J are TRBV5-4 and TRBJ2-1; the match to TRBD2 covers 13 bases. This CDR3 contains 16 residues. The V gene's germline CDR1 is SGHNT and CDR2 YYREEE (reference sequence). V trimming: 2 bases; J trimming: 6 bases; junction bases outside the gene matches: 5. The CDR3 sequence: CASSFPTSGRVNEQFF. The DNA of the CDR3 is TGTGCCAGCAGCTTCCCTACTAGCGGGAGGGTCAATGAGCAGTTCTTC.

A few counts support this clonotype. The gene calls are TRBV7-3 and TRBJ2-3, with D perhaps TRBD2 (6 bases). CDR3 length: 15 amino acids. Trimming shortened V by 5 bases and J by 3 bases, and 15 bases separated the two germline ends. CDR1 and CDR2 (germline): SGHTA, FQGTGA. This CDR3 is CASSLGGGMTDTQYF. The CDR3 DNA follows: TGTGCCAGCAGCCTGGGCGGCGGGATGACAGATACGCAGTATTTT.

J is TRBJ1-4 and V is TRBV20-1; perhaps TRBD1 as D (6 bases). The length of the CDR3 is 12 residues. Germline V lookup: CDR1 DFQATT, CDR2 SNEGSKA (reference sequence). Trimming pared 6 bases from V and 17 bases from J, leaving 22 bases between. As DNA, the CDR3 is TGCAGTGCGGCGAGGACAGAGAAAAGGTCTTTTTTT. It yields the protein CSAARTEKRSFF.

There are a few counts of this clonotype. This chain uses TRBV6-5 with TRBJ1-1; a weak D match, TRBD1 (6 bases). There are 13 residues in the CDR3. Germline V gene data show CDR1 as MNHEY and CDR2 as SVGAGI. V lost 6 bases, J lost 4 bases, and 12 bases lay in between. The CDR3 nucleotides read TGTGCCAGCAGAACAGGGTTTGCCACTGAAGCTTTCTTT. Residues: CASRTGFATEAFF.

This clonotype appeared many times. J is TRBJ2-5 and V is TRBV20-1; 7 bases are a match to TRBD2. Unmatched junction bases numbered 9, after V lost 0 bases and J lost 2 bases. The CDR3 is 16 residues long. CDR1 is DFQATT, CDR2 SNEGSKA, per germline (reference sequence). The CDR3 DNA sequence: TGCAGTGCTAGAGATGGTCTCCGGCGGGGGCAAGAGACCCAGTACTTC. This translates into CSARDGLRRGQETQYF.

V gene TRBV5-1 combines with J gene TRBJ2-5; D is unresolved. The ends were cut back, 3 bases at V and 1 base at J, with 10 bases in the middle. This CDR3 is built from 14 residues. Germline CDR1 is SGHRS and CDR2 is YFSETQ. The CDR3 nucleotides are TGCGCCAGCAGCTCCTCGAAACTCCAAGAGACCCAGTACTTC. It specifies CASSSSKLQETQYF.

This clonotype was picked up many times. The chain has TRBV14 and TRBJ2-1, with D tentatively TRBD1 or TRBD2 (7 bases each). The CDR3 has 17 amino acids. V lost 3 bases and J 8 bases, leaving 23 bases between the germline ends. From germline, CDR1 is SGHDN and CDR2 FVKESK. This chain's CDR3 is CASSHSRRRQGGDEQFF. CDR3 DNA sequence: TGTGCCAGCAGCCATTCCAGGCGCCGGCAGGGGGGGGATGAGCAGTTCTTC.

This clonotype was observed many times. The chain has TRBV5-5 and TRBJ2-2; D perhaps matches TRBD1 (5 bases). Trimming removed 5 bases at V and 4 bases at J, with 21 bases between. The CDR3 length is 17 residues. The germline gives CDR1 SGHKS, CDR2 YYEKEE (reference sequence). The CDR3 is CASSRLQGDQGTGELFF. In DNA, the CDR3 is TGTGCCAGCAGTCGCTTGCAGGGCGATCAGGGCACCGGGGAGCTGTTTTTT.

The sample holds a few counts of this clonotype. The rearrangement uses TRBV7-3 and TRBJ2-1; 9 nucleotides match TRBD2. In germline, CDR1 is SGHTA, CDR2 FQGTGA. The CDR3 has 15 residues. J was trimmed by 8 bases and V by 2 bases; bases with no gene match: 7. This CDR3 reads CASSLEGLAVHEQFF. DNA of the CDR3: TGTGCCAGCAGCTTAGAGGGACTAGCTGTACATGAGCAGTTCTTC.

Notes on this clonotype: A much larger clone lies a single base off, so this may be a read error. This rearrangement joins TRBV3-1 to TRBJ2-1, with D possibly matching TRBD1 (5 bases). The length of the CDR3 is 12 residues. The germline V gene has CDR1 LGHDT and CDR2 YNNKEL (reference sequence). The CDR3 loop reads CASRDSYDEQFF. CDR3 DNA sequence: TGTGCCAGCAGAGACAGCTACGATGAGCAGTTCTTC.

This clonotype was seen at least ten times. This chain uses TRBV6-2 or TRBV6-3 with TRBJ1-5; D remains unclear. V was cut by 2 bases and J by 1 base, with 6 bases left in between. Germline assignment: CDR1 MNHEY and CDR2 SVGEGT. This CDR3 contains 14 residues. The CDR3 region has the DNA TGTGCCAGCAGTTACGTCAAGAGCAATCAGCCCCAGCATTTT. Residues: CASSYVKSNQPQHF.

The gene calls are TRBV14 and TRBJ2-5; D not certain. The germline CDR1 and CDR2 sequences are SGHDN and FVKESK. Trimming cost V 1 base and J 4 bases, with 4 bases left between them. The CDR3 covers 12 residues. CDR3 region: CASSQGVETQYF. For the CDR3, the DNA is TGTGCCAGCAGCCAAGGAGTAGAGACCCAGTACTTC.

This clonotype was detected many times. This chain joins TRBV18 and TRBJ2-1; 11 bases line up with TRBD1. Germline-derived CDR1 and CDR2 are KGHSH and LQKENI. The CDR3 is 13 amino acids. J gave up 6 bases and V 6 bases, and 1 base lay outside the gene matches. CDR3 loop: CASSGQGANEQFF. Here the CDR3 DNA reads TGTGCCAGCTCCGGACAGGGGGCCAATGAGCAGTTCTTC.